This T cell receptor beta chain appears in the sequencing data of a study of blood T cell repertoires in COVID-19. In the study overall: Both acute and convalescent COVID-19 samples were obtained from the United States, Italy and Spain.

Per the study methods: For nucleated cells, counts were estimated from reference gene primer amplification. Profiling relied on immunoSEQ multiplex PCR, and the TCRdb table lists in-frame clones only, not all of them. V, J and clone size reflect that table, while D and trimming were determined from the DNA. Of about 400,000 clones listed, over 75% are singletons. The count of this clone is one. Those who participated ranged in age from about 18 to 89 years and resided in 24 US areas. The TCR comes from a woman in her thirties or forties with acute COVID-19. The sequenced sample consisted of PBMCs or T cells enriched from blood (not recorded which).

The CDR3 is CASSPRSGGRSYNEQFF. CDR3 sequence (DNA): TGTGCCAGTAGTCCCCGTAGCGGGGGCCGCTCCTACAATGAGCAGTTCTTC. This sequence joins TRBV19 and TRBJ2-1, with 9 positions matching TRBD2. The V gene's germline CDR1 is LNHDA and CDR2 SQIVND (reference sequence). This CDR3 region has 17 residues. J lost 0 bases, V lost 5 bases, and 8 bases had no gene match.